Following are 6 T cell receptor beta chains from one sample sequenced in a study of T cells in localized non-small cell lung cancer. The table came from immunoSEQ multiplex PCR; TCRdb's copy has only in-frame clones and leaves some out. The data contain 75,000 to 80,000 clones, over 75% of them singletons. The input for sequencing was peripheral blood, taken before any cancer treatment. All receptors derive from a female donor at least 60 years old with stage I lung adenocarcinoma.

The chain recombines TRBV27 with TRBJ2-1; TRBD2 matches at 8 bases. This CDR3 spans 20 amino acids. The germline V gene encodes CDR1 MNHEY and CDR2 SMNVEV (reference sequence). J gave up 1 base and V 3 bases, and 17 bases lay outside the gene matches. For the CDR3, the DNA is TGTGCCAGCAGTTTTCAACCCAGAAATTTAGCGGGAATGTCCTACAATGAGCAGTTCTTC. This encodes CASSFQPRNLAGMSYNEQFF.

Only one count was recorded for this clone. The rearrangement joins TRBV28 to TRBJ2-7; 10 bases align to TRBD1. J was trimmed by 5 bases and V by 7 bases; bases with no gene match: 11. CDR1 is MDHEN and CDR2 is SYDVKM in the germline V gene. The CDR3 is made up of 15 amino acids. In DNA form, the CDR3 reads TGTGCCAGCACCGATTGGGGACAGGGGAGTCACGAGCAGTACTTC. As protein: CASTDWGQGSHEQYF.

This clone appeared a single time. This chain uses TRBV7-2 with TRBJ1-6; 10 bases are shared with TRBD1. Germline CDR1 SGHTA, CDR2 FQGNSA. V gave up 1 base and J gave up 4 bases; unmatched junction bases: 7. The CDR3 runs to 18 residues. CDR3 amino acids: CASSLVGGQGGYNSPLHF. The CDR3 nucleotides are TGTGCCAGCAGCTTAGTGGGTGGACAGGGGGGATATAATTCACCCCTCCACTTT. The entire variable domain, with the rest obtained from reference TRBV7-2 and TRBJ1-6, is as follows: GAGVSQSPSNKVTEKGKDVELRCDPISGHTALYWYRQSLGQGLEFLIYFQGNSAPDKSGLPSDRFSAERTGGSVSTLTIQRTQQEDSAVYLCASSLVGGQGGYNSPLHFGNGTRLTVT.

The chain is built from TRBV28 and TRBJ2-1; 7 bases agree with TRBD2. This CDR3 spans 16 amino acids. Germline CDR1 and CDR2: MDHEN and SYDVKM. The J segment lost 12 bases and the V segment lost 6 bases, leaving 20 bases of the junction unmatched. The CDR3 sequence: CASSELIERGVLLQFF. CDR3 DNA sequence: TGTGCCAGCAGCGAGTTGATAGAGCGGGGTGTCCTGTTGCAGTTCTTC.

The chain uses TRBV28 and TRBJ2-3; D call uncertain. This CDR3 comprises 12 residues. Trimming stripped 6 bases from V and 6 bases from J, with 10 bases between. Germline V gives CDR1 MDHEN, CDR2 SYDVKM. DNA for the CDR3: TGTGCCAGCAGCTCCGGGTGGGATACGCAGTATTTT. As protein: CASSSGWDTQYF. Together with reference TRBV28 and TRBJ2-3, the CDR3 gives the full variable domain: DVKVTQSSRYLVKRTGEKVFLECVQDMDHENMFWYRQDPGLGLRLIYFSYDVKMKEKGDIPEGYSVSREKKERFSLILESASTNQTSMYLCASSSGWDTQYFGPGTRLTVL.

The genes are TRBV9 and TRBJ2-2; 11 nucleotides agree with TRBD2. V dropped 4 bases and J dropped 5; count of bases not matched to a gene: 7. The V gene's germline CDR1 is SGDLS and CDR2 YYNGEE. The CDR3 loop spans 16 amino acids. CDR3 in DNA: TGTGCCAGCAGCCTGGTTAGCGGGGGGGCAACCGGGGAGCTGTTTTTT. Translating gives CASSLVSGGATGELFF.